Following are 8 T cell receptor beta chains from one sample sequenced in a study of tumor and adjacent non-tumor tissue in lung cancer. The template was RNA from unsorted bulk tissue. Distant lung tissue was collected more than 3 cm away from the tumor edge. The library came from three nested PCR rounds adapted from ARM-PCR protocols. MiXCR was run by TCRdb on the multiplex PCR reads, yielding one entry per CDR3 protein. The sample yields about 80,000 distinct CDR3 sequences, 65% to 85% seen once. The sequencing input was distant non-tumor lung tissue. The receptors were gathered from a man aged 55 to 69 with non-small cell lung cancer.

Concerning this clonotype itself: Likely a read error: the CDR3 ends without its conserved phenylalanine or tryptophan. This chain uses TRBV5-4 with TRBJ2-3; possibly TRBD2 for D (6 bases). The CDR3 consists of 15 residues. The germline V gene encodes CDR1 SGHNT and CDR2 YYREEE (reference sequence). The DNA of the CDR3 is TGTGCCAGCAGCCAGGGACTTGGGGCTACAGTTACGCAGTATTAT. This translates into CASSQGLGATVTQYY.

The chain couples TRBV11-2 to TRBJ2-7, with 8 bases lining up with TRBD1. This CDR3 region has 17 residues. J was trimmed by 1 base and V by 9 bases; bases with no gene match: 17. CDR1 is SGHAT and CDR2 is FQNNGV in the germline V gene. CDR3 amino acids: CASSRVGQVFESYEQYF. CDR3 sequence (DNA): TGTGCCAGTAGCCGGGTGGGACAGGTCTTCGAATCCTACGAGCAGTACTTC.

For this clonotype: One junction end disagrees with the germline gene, perhaps due to a read error. The gene calls are TRBV20-1 and TRBJ1-3; no reliable D call. Looked up from germline, CDR1 is DFQATT and CDR2 is SNEGSKA (reference sequence). The CDR3 is 15 residues long. CDR3 DNA sequence: TGCAGTGCTAGAGATGGAGGCAGTGCTGGGAACAACATATATTTT. Translated, it gives CSARDGGSAGNNIYF.

This clonotype came up many times. The CDR3 coding sequence is TGTGCCAGCAGCCAAGGGGGGCAAACAGATACGCAGTATTTT. It encodes CASSQGGQTDTQYF. The chain combines TRBV14 with TRBJ2-3; maybe TRBD1 (6 bases). Between the trimmed V and J ends, which lost 1 base and 3 bases, there was a span of 8 bases. From germline, CDR1 is SGHDN and CDR2 FVKESK. The CDR3 is 14 amino acids.

Comments on this clonotype: This may be a read error: a much more frequent sequence differs by one nucleotide. This chain links TRBV7-3 with TRBJ2-1, with 9 positions matching TRBD1. This CDR3 has 15 amino acids. Germline trimming cut 5 bases from V and 7 bases from J; bases unmatched to any gene: 9. Germline CDR1 and CDR2: SGHTA and FQGTGA. The chain's CDR3 is CASSNPRQGGNEQFF. Here the CDR3 DNA reads TGTGCCAGCAGCAATCCGCGACAGGGGGGGAATGAGCAGTTCTTC.

Regarding this clonotype: Its ends do not fully match the called genes, so a read error is possible. The chain links TRBV4-2 to TRBJ2-7; D may be TRBD2 (6 bases). Germline V lookup: CDR1 LGHNA, CDR2 YNFKEQ. CDR3 size: 15 residues. CDR3 sequence: CASSQVSGVPYEQHF. In nucleotides, the CDR3 is TGTGCCAGCAGCCAAGTTTCGGGAGTCCCCTACGAGCAGCACTTC.

Concerning this clonotype itself: The conserved phenylalanine or tryptophan normally closing the CDR3 is absent here, so this likely arose from a read error. The chain is built from TRBV11-2 and TRBJ2-2, with D hard to call. The ends were cut back, 5 bases at V and 4 bases at J, with 14 bases in the middle. This CDR3 contains 15 residues. The germline V gene encodes CDR1 SGHAT and CDR2 FQNNGV. As DNA, the CDR3 is TGTGCCAGCAGCGAAGGCGGCGGAAGCACCGGGGAGCTGTTTCTT. As protein: CASSEGGGSTGELFL.

The chain combines TRBV12-3 or TRBV12-4 with TRBJ2-1; D gene ambiguous. This CDR3 comprises 15 residues. V was trimmed by 3 bases and J by 11 bases, leaving 20 bases between them. The CDR3 DNA is TGTGCCAGCAGTTTCACCTATGCTCTTTTAGGGAAGCAGTTCTTC. Its protein is CASSFTYALLGKQFF.